These T cell receptor beta chains were read from a single sample in a study of blood T cell repertoires in COVID-19. Clones were read by immunoSEQ multiplex PCR, and TCRdb kept only the in-frame ones, dropping some. Here the sample spans under 150,000 clones, around 89% being singletons. The sequencing sample was made of PBMCs or T cells enriched from blood (not recorded which). The receptors here all came from a woman aged 25-40 years with acute COVID-19. Both conserved end residues are part of each CDR3. D genes are given only for firm matches. The listing skips clone size in some rows; elsewhere it reads once, few, many or a size class.

TRBJ1-4,TRBD1,TRBV19,.,TGTGCCAGTAGTGGCACCGGGACAGGTGGTCGAAAACTGTTTTTT,CASSGTGTGGRKLFF
TRBJ1-2,TRBD1,TRBV7-9,.,TGTGCCAGCAGCGACACCGGGACAGGGGAGACCTATGGCTACACCTTC,CASSDTGTGETYGYTF
TRBJ2-1,.,TRBV13,.,TGTGCCAGCAGCTTAGTACACTACAATGAGCAGTTCTTC,CASSLVHYNEQFF
TRBJ2-5,.,TRBV28,.,TGTGCCACGGAGGGCAACCAAGAGACCCAGTACTTC,CATEGNQETQYF
TRBJ2-3,.,TRBV6-2/TRBV6-3,once,TGTGCCAGCAGTTACAACGGGGGCACAGATACGCAGTATTTT,CASSYNGGTDTQYF
TRBJ2-7,TRBD2,TRBV7-8,.,TGTGCCAGCAGCCCTCGGGTAGCGGGGAGTTACGAGCAGTACTTC,CASSPRVAGSYEQYF
TRBJ1-2,TRBD1,TRBV2,.,TGTGCCAGCTCAAGGGACAGGGAAAACTATGGCTACACCTTC,CASSRDRENYGYTF
TRBJ2-5,TRBD2,TRBV11-1,.,TGTGCCAGCAGCTTAAGGAGGACTAGCGGACAAGAGACCCAGTACTTC,CASSLRRTSGQETQYF
TRBJ1-2,TRBD1,TRBV9,once,TGTGCCAGCAGCGAGGGTTATGGGACAGACGACTATGGCTACACCTTC,CASSEGYGTDDYGYTF
TRBJ1-3,TRBD1,TRBV7-8,.,TGTGCCAGCAGCATACGGACAGGGTCTGGAAACACCATATATTTT,CASSIRTGSGNTIYF
TRBJ1-2,TRBD1,TRBV19,.,TGTGCCAGTAGGCCCAGAACGGGACAGGGGCGCTTGCGTGGCTACACCTTC,CASRPRTGQGRLRGYTF
TRBJ2-7,.,TRBV18,few,TGTGCCAGCTCACCATCTCAAATAGTCTCCTACGAGCAGTACTTC,CASSPSQIVSYEQYF
TRBJ2-1,.,TRBV6-5,.,TGTGCCAGCAGTTCGCAGGCTGAGCAGTTCTTC,CASSSQAEQFF
TRBJ2-7,TRBD1,TRBV10-3,.,TGTGCCACCGGGACAGGGGCCTACGAGCAGTACTTC,CATGTGAYEQYF
TRBJ1-1,.,TRBV3-1/TRBV3-2,few,TGTGCCAGCAGCCAAGGGACAGTTGAGAACACTGAAGCTTTCTTT,CASSQGTVENTEAFF
TRBJ2-1,TRBD2,TRBV19,.,TGTGCCAGTAGTATCGTGGGAGGGGAATACAATGAGCAGTTCTTC,CASSIVGGEYNEQFF
TRBJ1-2,.,TRBV28,.,TGTGCCAGCAGTCAGGACAATCAAGCCTATGGCTACACCTTC,CASSQDNQAYGYTF
TRBJ2-5,.,TRBV9,.,TGTGCCAGCAGCGTACAGGGAGCGGGCCTCCAAGAGACCCAGTACTTC,CASSVQGAGLQETQYF
TRBJ2-3,.,TRBV5-1,.,TGCGCCAGCAGCTTGGAGATTCGGGGAGCGGCAGATACGCAGTATTTT,CASSLEIRGAADTQYF
TRBJ2-7,TRBD2,TRBV5-1,.,TGCGCCAGCAGCTTGTTTCTAGCGGACCTCGAGCAGTACTTC,CASSLFLADLEQYF
TRBJ2-2,.,TRBV21-1,once,TGTGCCAGCAGCAACTCCGAGAGGGGGGAGCTGTTTTTT,CASSNSERGELFF
TRBJ2-3,.,TRBV28,.,TGTGCCAGCCGACGACAGGCGTCAGATACGCAGTATTTT,CASRRQASDTQYF
TRBJ2-3,.,TRBV28,.,TGTGCCAGCAGTTTCCAGGGCGGTGTGAATACGCAGTATTTT,CASSFQGGVNTQYF
TRBJ2-1,.,TRBV28,once,TGTGCCAGCAGTCCCGTTGACAGCTCCTACAATGAGCAGTTCTTC,CASSPVDSSYNEQFF
TRBJ2-2,TRBD2,TRBV14,.,TGTGCCAGCAGCCAAGATCCGGCGGGAGGATTCACCGGGGAGCTGTTTTTT,CASSQDPAGGFTGELFF
TRBJ1-2,.,TRBV3-1/TRBV3-2,.,TGTGCCAGCAGCCAAGATCGGACTTATGGCTACACCTTC,CASSQDRTYGYTF
TRBJ2-2,TRBD1,TRBV5-1,.,TGCGCCAGCCGCCCCGGGACAGGGAACACCGGGGAGCTGTTTTTT,CASRPGTGNTGELFF
TRBJ1-1,TRBD1,TRBV7-9,.,TGTGCCAGCACCCCCTCAAACTCAGGGGGCACTGAAGCTTTCTTT,CASTPSNSGGTEAFF
TRBJ1-1,TRBD1,TRBV5-6,.,TGTGCCAGCTCTGGACAGGGGGGGACTGAAGCTTTCTTT,CASSGQGGTEAFF
TRBJ1-1,TRBD1,TRBV5-1,.,TGCGCCAGCAGCTTGACAGGGGGGAACACTGAAGCTTTCTTT,CASSLTGGNTEAFF
TRBJ2-3,.,TRBV7-3,.,TGTGCCAGCAGCTTAAGACAGGGCACAGATACGCAGTATTTT,CASSLRQGTDTQYF
TRBJ2-7,TRBD2,TRBV7-9,few,TGTGCCAGCAGCCCAAGCGGGAGTTGGTCCTACGAGCAGTACTTC,CASSPSGSWSYEQYF
TRBJ1-1,.,TRBV18,.,TGTGCCAGCTCCGGGGAACGGGCGGGCACTGAAGCTTTCTTT,CASSGERAGTEAFF
TRBJ2-5,TRBD2,TRBV19,.,TGTGCCAGTAGTATCGGACTAGCCCAAGAGACCCAGTACTTC,CASSIGLAQETQYF
TRBJ2-2,.,TRBV11-2,.,TGTGCCAGCAGCTTCGGACTGCGTCTAACACCCGGGGAGCTGTTTTTT,CASSFGLRLTPGELFF
TRBJ1-1,.,TRBV28,.,TGTGCCAGCAGTCAAAACACTGAAGCTTTCTTT,CASSQNTEAFF
TRBJ2-2,TRBD1,TRBV23-1,.,TGCGCCAGCAGTCAAGGACAGGGAGCGAACACCGGGGAGCTGTTTTTT,CASSQGQGANTGELFF
TRBJ2-2,.,TRBV5-6,.,TGTGCCAGCAGCTTGGAACTAGCTTACACCGGGGAGCTGTTTTTT,CASSLELAYTGELFF
TRBJ1-3,.,TRBV15,once,TGTGCCACCAGCGTCGACAGTGGTCTTCCTGGAAACACCATATATTTT,CATSVDSGLPGNTIYF
TRBJ1-5,.,TRBV6-6,.,TGTGCCAGCAGTTACACTTCCGGAGATCAGCCCCAGCATTTT,CASSYTSGDQPQHF
TRBJ1-1,.,TRBV7-9,.,TGTGCCAGCAGCTCCAGGGACACTGAAGCTTTCTTT,CASSSRDTEAFF
TRBJ1-6,.,TRBV28,.,TGTGCCAGCAGCCCCGCGGGGGGGATCTCCTATAATTCACCCCTCCACTTT,CASSPAGGISYNSPLHF
TRBJ2-7,TRBD1,TRBV28,.,TGTGCCACCCTGGGGACAGGGGGAATTTACGAGCAGTACTTC,CATLGTGGIYEQYF
TRBJ2-5,TRBD2,TRBV5-1,.,TGCGCCAGCAGCTTGGGGCTAGCGGGACCTTACCCAGAGACCCAGTACTTC,CASSLGLAGPYPETQYF
TRBJ2-1,.,TRBV7-2,.,TGTGCCAGCAGCCCTCGTCAGCTAGGTCTGTCAAATGAGCAGTTCTTC,CASSPRQLGLSNEQFF
TRBJ2-5,.,TRBV11-2,.,TGTGCCAGCAGCTCAGGAGCTAGCGTGGGACTTCAAGAGACCCAGTACTTC,CASSSGASVGLQETQYF
TRBJ2-7,.,TRBV9,.,TGTGCCAGCAGCGCCGGATGGGACACAGGCTACGAGCAGTACTTC,CASSAGWDTGYEQYF
TRBJ2-7,TRBD2,TRBV7-9,once,TGTGCCAGCAGCTTAACTAGCGCCGAGCAGTACTTC,CASSLTSAEQYF
TRBJ1-1,.,TRBV19,.,TGTGCCAGTAGGAACAGGGACCTGGGGATGACTGAAGCTTTCTTT,CASRNRDLGMTEAFF
TRBJ1-4,.,TRBV7-8,once,TGTGCCAGCAGCTTAGGAGGCGATGAAAAACTGTTTTTT,CASSLGGDEKLFF
TRBJ2-1,TRBD1,TRBV11-2,.,TGTGCCAGCAGCGACCGGGACAGGGCGGCCTACAATGAGCAGTTCTTC,CASSDRDRAAYNEQFF
TRBJ1-2,.,TRBV19,.,TGTGCCAGTAGTATAGGACAGGTTAACTATGGCTACACCTTC,CASSIGQVNYGYTF
TRBJ2-1,.,TRBV30,.,TGTGCCTGGAGTCCGGGTAGCGCCTACAATGAGCAGTTCTTC,CAWSPGSAYNEQFF
TRBJ1-1,.,TRBV28,.,TGTGCCAGCAGTCCGGTTTCCTACACTGAAGCTTTCTTT,CASSPVSYTEAFF
TRBJ2-7,.,TRBV4-1,.,TGCGCCAGCAGCCAAGGTTGGAGGGAACGCGACTACGAGCAGTACTTC,CASSQGWRERDYEQYF
TRBJ2-3,TRBD2,TRBV18,.,TGTGCCAGCTCACCGACTAGCGGGACAGATACGCAGTATTTT,CASSPTSGTDTQYF
TRBJ1-2,.,TRBV18,.,TGTGCCAGCTCACCACGTTCACTAGCTAACTATGGCTACACCTTC,CASSPRSLANYGYTF
TRBJ2-7,TRBD1,TRBV24-1,.,TGTGCCACGTCGCAACCGGGACAGGGTTCATACGAGCAGTACTTC,CATSQPGQGSYEQYF
TRBJ1-6,TRBD1,TRBV19,.,TGTGCCAGTACCCCGGGGGACAGCGACGTTGGGGCCCTCCACTTT,CASTPGDSDVGALHF